One and the same sample provided the 30 T cell receptor beta chains below, sequenced in a study of T-cell reconstitution after alpha-beta-depleted transplantation in children. The TCRbeta library incorporated unique molecular identifiers. TCRdb independently ran MiXCR on the PCR reads; one entry per CDR3 protein. The profile covers about 580,000 distinct CDR3 sequences, with over 20% appearing a single time and under 45% taken by the ten largest. The sequencing used PBMCs, collected before TCRalphabeta/CD19-depleted stem cell transplant. Receptor source: a boy under two years old with Wiskott-Aldrich syndrome, due to receive a stem cell transplant.

This clonotype was detected a few times. This rearrangement joins TRBV30 to TRBJ2-7; D is uncertain. The CDR3 has 12 residues. Germline V gene data show CDR1 as GTSNPN and CDR2 as SVGIG (reference sequence). The V end lost 8 bases, the J end lost 3 bases, and 14 bases lay between the germline ends. CDR3 protein: CAGYGSGYEQYF. The CDR3 nucleotides read TGTGCCGGCTACGGGTCAGGCTACGAGCAGTACTTC. Full variable domain (remainder filled in from reference TRBV30 and TRBJ2-7): SQTIHQWPATLVQPVGSPLSLECTVEGTSNPNLYWYRQAAGRGLQLLFYSVGIGQISSEVPQNLSASRPQDRQFILSSKKLLLSDSGFYLCAGYGSGYEQYFGPGTRLTVT.

The V gene is TRBV12-3 or TRBV12-4, the J gene TRBJ2-5; D uncertain. V lost 2 bases and J 3 bases, leaving 13 bases between the germline ends. The CDR3 has 15 amino acids. The CDR3 sequence is CASSLLVNQKETQYF. CDR3 in DNA: TGTGCCAGCAGTTTACTAGTTAACCAAAAAGAGACCCAGTACTTC.

The V and J genes are TRBV5-8 and TRBJ1-1; D is unresolved. The CDR3 runs 11 residues. CDR1 SGHTS and CDR2 YDEGEE come from the germline V gene. Trimming removed 1 base at V and 7 bases at J, with 5 bases between. CDR3 amino acids: CASSLKREAFF. CDR3 sequence (DNA): TGTGCCAGCAGCTTGAAACGTGAAGCTTTCTTT.

The chain has TRBV11-2 and TRBJ2-1; 11 positions agree with TRBD2. Germline assignment: CDR1 SGHAT and CDR2 FQNNGV. This CDR3 spans 15 amino acids. V was pared by 8 bases and J by 8 bases, with 11 bases of the junction left unmatched. CDR3 nucleotides: TGTGCCAGCGGGCGAAATAGCGGGAGGGCCTATGAGCAGTTCTTC. As protein: CASGRNSGRAYEQFF.

This clonotype was observed a handful of times. This chain connects TRBV12-3 or TRBV12-4 to TRBJ2-1, with 9 bases identical to TRBD1. V was clipped by 6 bases and J by 8 bases; unmatched bases: 8. The CDR3 contains 14 residues. CDR3 nucleotide sequence: TGTGCCAGCAGCCTACAGGGGGCATTGGATGAGCAGTTCTTC. Translating gives CASSLQGALDEQFF.

The chain recombines TRBV12-3 or TRBV12-4 with TRBJ2-2, with D maybe TRBD1 (6 bases). V was pared by 4 bases and J by 11 bases, with 14 bases between. The CDR3 is made up of 13 amino acids. The CDR3 region is CASSWSRDNELFF. As DNA, the CDR3 is TGTGCCAGCAGTTGGAGCCGGGACAATGAGCTGTTTTTT.

This clonotype was seen ten or more times. Written as DNA, the CDR3 is TGTGCCATCAGTGAGTCGGGACTAGCGGGTTACGAGCAGTACTTC. It specifies CAISESGLAGYEQYF. The chain employs TRBV10-3 and TRBJ2-7, with 12 bases fitting TRBD2. The CDR3 length is 15 residues. Trimming cost V 0 bases and J 4 bases; bases outside gene matches: 1. CDR1 and CDR2 (germline): ENHRY, SYGVKD.

V usage is TRBV4-2 and J usage is TRBJ2-5; TRBD2 agrees at 7 bases. With 3 bases clipped from V and 0 bases from J, the junction kept 7 bases outside the gene matches. This CDR3 is 16 amino acids long. Germline CDR1 reads LGHNA; CDR2 reads YNFKEQ. CDR3: CASSHGEGLYQETQYF. The CDR3 DNA sequence: TGTGCCAGCAGCCACGGGGAGGGATTGTACCAAGAGACCCAGTACTTC.

This clonotype has just a few counts. The chain uses TRBV2 and TRBJ1-6; D is unresolved. Trimming stripped 2 bases from V and 9 bases from J, with 8 bases between. This CDR3 has 13 amino acids. Germline CDR1 SNHLY, CDR2 FYNNEI. This chain's CDR3 is CASSEQVGSPLHF. For the CDR3, the DNA is TGTGCCAGCAGTGAACAGGTCGGTTCACCCCTCCACTTT. The entire variable domain, with the rest obtained from reference TRBV2 and TRBJ1-6, is as follows: EPEVTQTPSHQVTQMGQEVILRCVPISNHLYFYWYRQILGQKVEFLVSFYNNEISEKSEIFDDQFSVERPDGSNFTLKIRSTKLEDSAMYFCASSEQVGSPLHFGNGTRLTVT.

This clonotype was seen more than once but under ten times. The J gene is TRBJ1-1, the V gene TRBV7-2, with a possible D match to TRBD1 (5 bases). Deletions cut 4 bases from V and 5 bases from J, with 11 bases between. Germline-derived CDR1 and CDR2 are SGHTA and FQGNSA. The CDR3 has 13 amino acids. CDR3 sequence (DNA): TGTGCCAGCAGCTCCAGGGTGCTGACTGAAGCTTTCTTT. Protein product: CASSSRVLTEAFF.

This clonotype occurred a few times. This chain connects TRBV5-1 to TRBJ2-7, with 12 nucleotides matching TRBD2. The ends lost 4 bases at V and 1 base at J; junction bases unmatched: 18. CDR3 length: 20 amino acids. Germline V gene sequence: CDR1 SGHRS, CDR2 YFSETQ. CDR3: CASSLRISGLAGSVSYEQYF. The CDR3 region has the DNA TGCGCCAGCAGCCTGAGGATATCCGGACTAGCGGGATCTGTATCCTACGAGCAGTACTTC. The full variable domain, with the rest looked up from reference TRBV5-1 and TRBJ2-7, is KAGVTQTPRYLIKTRGQQVTLSCSPISGHRSVSWYQQTPGQGLQFLFEYFSETQRNKGNFPGRFSGRQFSNSRSEMNVSTLELGDSALYLCASSLRISGLAGSVSYEQYFGPGTRLTVT.

V gene TRBV5-1 combines with J gene TRBJ1-3; D is perhaps TRBD1 (6 bases). This CDR3 has 16 amino acids. Germline-derived CDR1 and CDR2 are SGHRS and YFSETQ. The V gene lost 0 bases and the J gene lost 4 bases, with 14 bases spanning the gap. The CDR3 bases are TGCGCCAGCAGCTTGGATTCGGGGGCGAGGGGAAACACCATATATTTT. It is translated as CASSLDSGARGNTIYF.

The rearrangement joins TRBV3-1 to TRBJ2-1; 9 bases align to TRBD1. Germline CDR1 and CDR2: LGHDT and YNNKEL (reference sequence). CDR3 length: 14 residues. Unmatched junction bases numbered 1, after V lost 1 base and J lost 6 bases. CDR3 loop: CASSQATGGNEQFF. The CDR3 coding sequence is TGTGCCAGCAGCCAAGCGACAGGGGGCAATGAGCAGTTCTTC.

J is TRBJ2-7 and V is TRBV6-5; no reliable D call. The V end lost 2 bases, the J end lost 0 bases, and 8 bases lay between the germline ends. Germline V lookup: CDR1 MNHEY, CDR2 SVGAGI. This CDR3 is built from 14 residues. This CDR3 is CASSYLGGSYEQYF. CDR3 sequence (DNA): TGTGCCAGCAGTTACCTTGGCGGCTCCTACGAGCAGTACTTC.

This clonotype came up a few times. V is TRBV28 and J is TRBJ2-1, with unresolved D. The V gene lost 3 bases and the J gene lost 4 bases, with 4 bases spanning the gap. The CDR3 is 12 residues long. Germline values: CDR1 MDHEN, CDR2 SYDVKM. DNA for the CDR3: TGTGCCAGCAGTTTTAATTACAATGAGCAGTTCTTC. It codes for CASSFNYNEQFF.

This clonotype has just a few counts. The chain links TRBV5-6 to TRBJ2-1; D not resolved. CDR1 and CDR2 from the germline V gene are SGHDT and YYEEEE. This CDR3 is 15 amino acids long. Trimming stripped 0 bases from V and 0 bases from J, with 7 bases between. CDR3 sequence (DNA): TGTGCCAGCAGCTTGGAGCAAGACTCCTACAATGAGCAGTTCTTC. Its translation: CASSLEQDSYNEQFF.

This clonotype came up a few times. The CDR3 DNA sequence: TGTGCCAGCAGTTGGGGACTAGTGGACACCGGGGAGCTGTTTTTT. The encoded protein is CASSWGLVDTGELFF. The rearrangement links TRBV12-3 or TRBV12-4 to TRBJ2-2, with 8 bases identical to TRBD2. V gave up 4 bases and J gave up 3 bases; unmatched junction bases: 4. CDR3 length: 15 residues.

This clonotype occurred a few times. V usage is TRBV5-1 and J usage is TRBJ2-7; TRBD2 matches 8 bases. The junction had 9 bases not matched to a gene; V was cut back by 3 bases and J by 7 bases. This CDR3 is built from 14 residues. Germline assignment: CDR1 SGHRS and CDR2 YFSETQ. The CDR3 is CASSWTSPTREQYF. In DNA, the CDR3 is TGCGCCAGCAGCTGGACTAGCCCCACAAGGGAGCAGTACTTC.

This clonotype showed up just a few times. The gene calls are TRBV15 and TRBJ2-3, with D perhaps assigned TRBD1 or TRBD2 (5 bases each). V lost 8 bases to trimming and J lost 7 bases, with 16 bases between them. From germline, CDR1 is LNHNV and CDR2 YYDKDF (reference sequence). The length of the CDR3 is 13 residues. The CDR3 protein is CATGGVGLYTQYF. The CDR3, as DNA: TGTGCCACCGGAGGTGTGGGGCTGTATACGCAGTATTTT.

A few counts support this clonotype. The CDR3 nucleotides are TGTGCCAGCAGGGGGGGGACAGCTTACGAGCAGTACTTC. It encodes CASRGGTAYEQYF. J is TRBJ2-7 and V is TRBV28, with D possibly being TRBD1 or TRBD2 (7 bases each). The germline V and J ends were trimmed by 6 bases and 4 bases, with 13 bases remaining between them. This CDR3 comprises 13 residues. Germline V gene lookup returns CDR1 MDHEN and CDR2 SYDVKM. Full variable domain (remainder filled in from reference TRBV28 and TRBJ2-7): DVKVTQSSRYLVKRTGEKVFLECVQDMDHENMFWYRQDPGLGLRLIYFSYDVKMKEKGDIPEGYSVSREKKERFSLILESASTNQTSMYLCASRGGTAYEQYFGPGTRLTVT.

This chain joins TRBV18 and TRBJ2-2; TRBD2 might be the D (5 bases). Per the germline V gene, CDR1 is KGHSH and CDR2 is LQKENI. Between the trimmed V and J ends, which lost 2 bases and 7 bases, there was a span of 11 bases. This CDR3 is 14 amino acids long. CDR3 nucleotides: TGTGCCAGCTCACCAATGAGGGAGCGCGGGGAGCTGTTTTTT. Amino acids: CASSPMRERGELFF.

CDR3 residues: CAISETSVTDTQYF. The CDR3 DNA follows: TGTGCCATCAGTGAGACTAGCGTGACAGATACGCAGTATTTT. This sequence joins TRBV10-3 and TRBJ2-3; 7 bases fit TRBD2. Per the germline V gene, CDR1 is ENHRY and CDR2 is SYGVKD. The CDR3 contains 14 residues. V was pared by 2 bases and J by 3 bases, with 2 bases of the junction left unmatched.

This clonotype was counted only a few times. J is TRBJ2-7 and V is TRBV10-3; D is perhaps TRBD2 (6 bases). V was trimmed by 3 bases and J by 0 bases, leaving 12 bases between them. The CDR3 has 15 amino acids. The V gene's germline CDR1 is ENHRY and CDR2 SYGVKD. DNA for the CDR3: TGTGCCATCAGTGATCAGGCGGGGAGCTCCTACGAGCAGTACTTC. Translating gives CAISDQAGSSYEQYF.

The chain combines TRBV20-1 with TRBJ2-1, with 11 bases fitting TRBD2. Trimming removed 6 bases from V and 4 bases from J; junction bases left unmatched: 5. Germline V gene data show CDR1 as DFQATT and CDR2 as SNEGSKA (reference sequence). This CDR3 region has 14 residues. Here the CDR3 reads CSAVLAGVYNEQFF. CDR3 in DNA: TGCAGTGCGGTACTAGCGGGAGTATACAATGAGCAGTTCTTC.

The chain has TRBV20-1 and TRBJ2-6; 8 positions match TRBD2. CDR3 length equals 17 residues. V lost 6 bases to trimming and J lost 1 base; unmatched junction nucleotides: 11. CDR1 and CDR2 (germline): DFQATT, SNEGSKA (reference sequence). The DNA of the CDR3 is TGCAGTGCCCGGCGGGGGGTGAGGGTTTCTGGGGCCAACGTCCTGACTTTC. Its protein product is CSARRGVRVSGANVLTF.

This chain uses TRBV12-3 or TRBV12-4 with TRBJ2-1; 9 bases map to TRBD2. The length of the CDR3 is 18 residues. Trimming at V came to 3 bases and at J to 7 bases, leaving 16 bases not matched to a gene. The CDR3 coding sequence is TGTGCCAGCAGTTTCGATACAGGTTTAGCGGGAGTTTCAAATGAGCAGTTCTTC. Translated, it gives CASSFDTGLAGVSNEQFF.

This clonotype occurred a few times. V is TRBV20-1 and J is TRBJ2-3; a weak D match, TRBD2 (7 bases). Trimming shortened V by 1 base and J by 0 bases, and 17 bases separated the two germline ends. CDR3 length: 17 residues. Germline V gene sequence: CDR1 DFQATT, CDR2 SNEGSKA (reference sequence). The CDR3 DNA is TGCAGTGCTAGAGGGGGGCTAGCGGAGGGAAGCACAGATACGCAGTATTTT. It codes for CSARGGLAEGSTDTQYF.

This clonotype was seen a few times. The gene calls are TRBV6-5 and TRBJ2-7; no firm D call. The V gene lost 6 bases and the J gene lost 2 bases, with 11 bases spanning the gap. Per the germline V gene, CDR1 is MNHEY and CDR2 is SVGAGI. This CDR3 region has 13 residues. The CDR3 reads CASRRGRAYEQYF. The CDR3 DNA is TGTGCCAGCAGACGAGGCAGAGCCTACGAGCAGTACTTC.

This chain's CDR3 is CSVGGQVLSSGNTIYF. The CDR3 nucleotides read TGCAGCGTTGGGGGGCAGGTCCTGAGCTCTGGAAACACCATATATTTT. The chain couples TRBV29-1 to TRBJ1-3; D may be TRBD1 (6 bases). The germline CDR1 and CDR2 sequences are SQVTM and ANQGSEA. The CDR3 is 16 residues long. Trimming left V 4 bases short and J 0 bases short, with 16 bases between.

This chain connects TRBV27 to TRBJ2-3; unclear D gene. The CDR3 covers 16 residues. Germline CDR1 and CDR2: MNHEY and SMNVEV (reference sequence). The V and J ends lost 4 bases and 6 bases respectively, with 20 bases between them. The CDR3 nucleotides are TGTGCCAGCAGTTACGACTGGAGAGCGCCCGGGGATACGCAGTATTTT. The encoded protein is CASSYDWRAPGDTQYF.